What follows are 9 T cell receptor beta chains derived from one specimen sequenced in a study of blood T cell repertoires in COVID-19. Assay used: immunoSEQ multiplex PCR; TCRdb lists only in-frame clones, some missing. The sample gives under 200,000 clones, 80% to 85% of which show up once; 8% to 9.5% is in the top ten. Sequencing input: peripheral blood. Receptors were obtained from a woman of 80 years or more with active or convalescent COVID-19.

V usage is TRBV30 and J usage is TRBJ1-1; unclear D gene. CDR1 is GTSNPN and CDR2 is SVGIG in the germline V gene (reference sequence). Trimming left V 4 bases short and J 6 bases short, with 12 bases between. This CDR3 spans 12 amino acids. CDR3 sequence: CAWKFWGAEAFF. The CDR3 DNA sequence: TGTGCCTGGAAGTTCTGGGGAGCTGAAGCTTTCTTT.

This chain links TRBV6-5 with TRBJ1-4; the D is unclear. There are 12 residues in the CDR3. Germline CDR1 and CDR2: MNHEY and SVGAGI. Trimming stripped 2 bases from V and 11 bases from J, with 9 bases between. The CDR3 nucleotides are TGTGCCAGCAGTTACAGTACGGGGAAACTGTTTTTT. The encoded protein is CASSYSTGKLFF.

The rearrangement joins TRBV27 to TRBJ1-1; a possible D gene is TRBD1 (5 bases). The CDR3 runs 14 residues. Germline V gene data show CDR1 as MNHEY and CDR2 as SMNVEV (reference sequence). V lost 6 bases and J 3 bases, leaving 14 bases between the germline ends. This CDR3 is CASRGEVWHTEAFF. The CDR3 DNA is TGTGCCAGCAGGGGGGAGGTTTGGCACACTGAAGCTTTCTTT.

In its sample, this clone was seen once. The genes are TRBV29-1 and TRBJ1-2, with no clear D. CDR1 is SQVTM, CDR2 ANQGSEA, per germline. The CDR3 spans 14 residues. V was pared by 5 bases and J by 4 bases, with 17 bases between. The CDR3 here is CSVTIPGKVYGYTF. The CDR3 coding sequence is TGCAGCGTTACGATCCCGGGGAAAGTCTATGGCTACACCTTC.

The chain is built from TRBV10-3 and TRBJ1-5; D gene unclear. CDR1 and CDR2 (germline): ENHRY, SYGVKD. The CDR3 sequence is 16 residues long. Trimming left V 0 bases short and J 4 bases short, with 13 bases between. The CDR3 is CAISESGGQLNQPQHF. The CDR3 nucleotides are TGTGCCATCAGTGAGTCTGGAGGGCAGTTAAATCAGCCCCAGCATTTT.

This clone was detected only once. The genes are TRBV19 and TRBJ1-1, with no clear D. The CDR3 covers 14 residues. Germline CDR1 reads LNHDA; CDR2 reads SQIVND (reference sequence). Trimming pared 6 bases from V and 5 bases from J, leaving 16 bases between. The CDR3 is CASSHREVGTEAFF. DNA for the CDR3: TGTGCCAGTAGCCACCGGGAGGTGGGAACTGAAGCTTTCTTT.

The gene calls are TRBV19 and TRBJ1-4; the match to TRBD1 covers 7 bases. V lost 6 bases to trimming and J lost 5 bases; unmatched junction nucleotides: 6. The CDR3 contains 14 residues. The germline gives CDR1 LNHDA, CDR2 SQIVND (reference sequence). The CDR3 sequence: CASRGGTANEKLFF. The DNA of the CDR3 is TGTGCCAGTAGAGGCGGGACAGCAAATGAAAAACTGTTTTTT.

The chain is built from TRBV5-1 and TRBJ1-4; 12 nucleotides match TRBD1. Germline-derived CDR1 and CDR2 are SGHRS and YFSETQ. The trim removed 4 bases at V and 5 bases at J, leaving 3 bases unmatched. The length of the CDR3 is 15 residues. The CDR3 loop reads CASSPGQGANEKLFF. The CDR3 coding sequence is TGCGCCAGCAGCCCGGGACAGGGGGCGAATGAAAAACTGTTTTTT. The whole variable domain, filled in from reference TRBV5-1 and TRBJ1-4, reads KAGVTQTPRYLIKTRGQQVTLSCSPISGHRSVSWYQQTPGQGLQFLFEYFSETQRNKGNFPGRFSGRQFSNSRSEMNVSTLELGDSALYLCASSPGQGANEKLFFGSGTQLSVL.

The chain is built from TRBV7-8 and TRBJ1-2, with 7 bases identical to TRBD1. Trimming removed 5 bases from V and 2 bases from J; junction bases left unmatched: 8. The CDR3 extends over 15 amino acids. CDR1 and CDR2 (germline): SGHVS, FQNEAQ. For the CDR3, the DNA is TGTGCCAGCAGCGTTTCCGGGACAGCAAACTATGGCTACACCTTC. It codes for CASSVSGTANYGYTF.